This record concerns one TCR beta chain sequence. This sample was included in a study of blood T cell repertoires in COVID-19. Study-level background: Whether acute or convalescent, the COVID-19 samples came from the United States, Italy and Spain. PBMCs, B-cell-depleted T cells, or T cells were the source of the cDNA or gDNA that made up the material.

Authors' data handling: Researchers report that nucleated cell counts were estimated from reference gene primer amplification. TCRdb keeps only in-frame clones here, not all; method: immunoSEQ multiplex PCR. V and J calls plus clone size are reproduced from that table; the DNA served to infer D and trimming. The sample lists hundreds of thousands of clones, around 86% occurring once. The Seattle patients, enrolled during active infection, were followed longitudinally. This sequence was found in a woman of 80 years or more with COVID-19, enrolled during active disease. The sequencing sample was made of peripheral blood.

DNA for the CDR3: TGTGCCAGCAGTTTAGCCAGGGATCAGCCCCAGCATTTT. Its translation: CASSLARDQPQHF. The chain has TRBV12-3 or TRBV12-4 and TRBJ1-5, with a weak D call TRBD1 (5 bases). This CDR3 has 13 residues. V was trimmed by 0 bases and J by 5 bases, leaving 5 bases between them.